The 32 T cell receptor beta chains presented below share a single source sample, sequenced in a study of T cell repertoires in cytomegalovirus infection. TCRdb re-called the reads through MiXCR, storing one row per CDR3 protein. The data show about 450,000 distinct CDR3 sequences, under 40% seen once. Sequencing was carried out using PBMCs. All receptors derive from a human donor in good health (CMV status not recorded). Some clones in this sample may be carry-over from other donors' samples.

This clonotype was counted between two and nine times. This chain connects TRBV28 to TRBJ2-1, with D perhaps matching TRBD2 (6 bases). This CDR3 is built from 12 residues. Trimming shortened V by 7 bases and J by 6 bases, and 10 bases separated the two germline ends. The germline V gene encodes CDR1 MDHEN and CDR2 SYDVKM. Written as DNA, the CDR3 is TGTGCCAGCAACCTCGGGGGCAATGAGCAGTTCTTC. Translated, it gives CASNLGGNEQFF.

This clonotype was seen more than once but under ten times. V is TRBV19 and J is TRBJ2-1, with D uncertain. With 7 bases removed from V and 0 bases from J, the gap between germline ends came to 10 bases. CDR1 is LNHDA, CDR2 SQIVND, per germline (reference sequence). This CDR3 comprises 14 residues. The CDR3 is CASKQSISYNEQFF. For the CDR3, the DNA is TGTGCCAGTAAACAGTCTATCTCCTACAATGAGCAGTTCTTC.

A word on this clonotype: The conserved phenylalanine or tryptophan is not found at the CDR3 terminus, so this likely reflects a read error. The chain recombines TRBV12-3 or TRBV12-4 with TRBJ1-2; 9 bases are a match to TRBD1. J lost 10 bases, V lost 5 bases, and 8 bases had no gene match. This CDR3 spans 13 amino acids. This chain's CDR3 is CASSATGGVVYTC. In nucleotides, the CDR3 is TGTGCCAGCAGTGCGACAGGGGGAGTTGTCTACACCTGC.

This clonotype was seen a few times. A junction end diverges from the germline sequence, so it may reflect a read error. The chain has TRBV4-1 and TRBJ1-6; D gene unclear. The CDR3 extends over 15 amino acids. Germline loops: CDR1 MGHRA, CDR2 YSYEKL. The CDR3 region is CASSQDSMRNSPLHF. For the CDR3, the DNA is TGTGCCAGCAGCCAAGATTCCATGAGGAATTCACCCCTCCACTTT.

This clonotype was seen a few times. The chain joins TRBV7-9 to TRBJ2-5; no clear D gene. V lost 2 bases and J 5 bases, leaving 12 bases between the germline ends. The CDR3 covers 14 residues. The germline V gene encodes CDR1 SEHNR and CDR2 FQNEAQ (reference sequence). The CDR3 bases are TGTGCCAGCAGCTTACCCATCCTTCCGGAGACCCAGTACTTC. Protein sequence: CASSLPILPETQYF.

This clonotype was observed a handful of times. The CDR3 coding sequence is TGTGCCAGCAGTTTCATTTCGGTCGGGGGATACGAGCAGTACTTC. As protein: CASSFISVGGYEQYF. V and J are TRBV28 and TRBJ2-7; D is possibly TRBD2 (6 bases). There are 15 residues in the CDR3. V lost 3 bases, J lost 4 bases, and 16 bases lay in between. Germline CDR1 MDHEN, CDR2 SYDVKM.

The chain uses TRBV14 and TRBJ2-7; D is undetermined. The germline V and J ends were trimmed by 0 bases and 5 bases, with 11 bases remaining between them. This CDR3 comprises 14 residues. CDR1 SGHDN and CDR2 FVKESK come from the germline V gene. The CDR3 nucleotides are TGTGCCAGCAGCCAAGAGAGGTTGACGAACGAGCAGTACTTC. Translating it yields CASSQERLTNEQYF.

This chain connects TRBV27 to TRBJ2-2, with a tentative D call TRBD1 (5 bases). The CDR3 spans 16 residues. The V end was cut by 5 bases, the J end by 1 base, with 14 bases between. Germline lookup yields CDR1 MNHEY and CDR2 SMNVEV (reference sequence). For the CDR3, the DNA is TGTGCCAGCAGTCCTTACCCGACAGTGAACACCGGGGAGCTGTTTTTT. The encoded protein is CASSPYPTVNTGELFF.

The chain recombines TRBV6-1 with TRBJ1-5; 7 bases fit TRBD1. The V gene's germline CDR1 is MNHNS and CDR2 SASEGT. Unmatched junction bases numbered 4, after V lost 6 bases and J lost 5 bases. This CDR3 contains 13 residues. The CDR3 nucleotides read TGTGCCAGCAGGGGACAGACCGATCAGCCCCAGCATTTT. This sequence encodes CASRGQTDQPQHF.

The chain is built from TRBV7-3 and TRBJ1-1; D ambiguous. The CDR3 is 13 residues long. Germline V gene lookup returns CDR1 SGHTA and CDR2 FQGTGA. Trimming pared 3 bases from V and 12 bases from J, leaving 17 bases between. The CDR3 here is CASSFSPNAESFF. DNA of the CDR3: TGTGCCAGCAGCTTCTCCCCCAACGCGGAATCTTTCTTT. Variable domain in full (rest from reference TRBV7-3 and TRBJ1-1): GAGVSQTPSNKVTEKGKYVELRCDPISGHTALYWYRQSLGQGPEFLIYFQGTGAADDSGLPNDRFFAVRPEGSVSTLKIQRTERGDSAVYLCASSFSPNAESFFGQGTRLTVV.

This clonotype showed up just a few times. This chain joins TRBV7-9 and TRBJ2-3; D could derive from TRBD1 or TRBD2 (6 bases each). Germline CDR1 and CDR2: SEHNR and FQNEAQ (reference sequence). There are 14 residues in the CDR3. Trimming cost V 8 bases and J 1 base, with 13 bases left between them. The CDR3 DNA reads TGTGCCAGCCCCGGGGGCGGCCGCACAGATACGCAGTATTTT. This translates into CASPGGGRTDTQYF.

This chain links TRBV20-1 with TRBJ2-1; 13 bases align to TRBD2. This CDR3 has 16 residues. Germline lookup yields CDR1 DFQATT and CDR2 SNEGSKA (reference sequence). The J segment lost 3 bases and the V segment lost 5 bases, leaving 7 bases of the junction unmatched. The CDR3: CSAGRLAGGNYNEQFF. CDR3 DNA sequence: TGCAGTGCTGGAAGACTAGCGGGGGGTAACTACAATGAGCAGTTCTTC.

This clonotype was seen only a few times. The CDR3 nucleotides read TGTGCCAGCAGCCCAGGGACAGGGGTTGCCACTGAAGCTTTCTTT. It encodes CASSPGTGVATEAFF. V is TRBV7-8 and J is TRBJ1-1; 10 bases are shared with TRBD1. Looked up from germline, CDR1 is SGHVS and CDR2 is FQNEAQ. This CDR3 region has 15 residues. The junction had 7 bases not matched to a gene; V was cut back by 5 bases and J by 4 bases.

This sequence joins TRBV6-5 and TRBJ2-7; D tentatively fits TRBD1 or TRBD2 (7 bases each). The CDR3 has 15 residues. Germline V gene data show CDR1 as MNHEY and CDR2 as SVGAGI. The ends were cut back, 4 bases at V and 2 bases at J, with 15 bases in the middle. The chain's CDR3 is CASSSQGGPTYEQYF. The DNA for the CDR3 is TGTGCCAGCAGTTCCCAGGGGGGGCCCACCTACGAGCAGTACTTC.

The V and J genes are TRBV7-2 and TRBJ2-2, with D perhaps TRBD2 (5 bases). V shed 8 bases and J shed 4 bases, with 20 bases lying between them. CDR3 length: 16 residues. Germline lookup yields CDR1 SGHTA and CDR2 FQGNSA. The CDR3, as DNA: TGTGCCAGCGCTCTATATGGGCGGGTCATCACCGGGGAGCTGTTTTTT. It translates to CASALYGRVITGELFF.

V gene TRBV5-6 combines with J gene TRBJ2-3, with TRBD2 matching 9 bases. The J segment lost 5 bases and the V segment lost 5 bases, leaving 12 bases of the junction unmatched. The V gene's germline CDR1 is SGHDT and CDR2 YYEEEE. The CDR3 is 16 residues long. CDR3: CASRSGTGGGGDTQYF. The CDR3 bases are TGTGCCAGCAGAAGTGGGACGGGCGGGGGGGGAGATACGCAGTATTTT.

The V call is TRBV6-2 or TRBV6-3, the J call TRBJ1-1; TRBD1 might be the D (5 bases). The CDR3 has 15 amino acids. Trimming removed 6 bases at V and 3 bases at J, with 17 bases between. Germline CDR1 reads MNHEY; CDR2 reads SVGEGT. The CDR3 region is CASSRTGTLYTEAFF. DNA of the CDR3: TGTGCCAGCAGCCGAACTGGGACTTTGTACACTGAAGCTTTCTTT.

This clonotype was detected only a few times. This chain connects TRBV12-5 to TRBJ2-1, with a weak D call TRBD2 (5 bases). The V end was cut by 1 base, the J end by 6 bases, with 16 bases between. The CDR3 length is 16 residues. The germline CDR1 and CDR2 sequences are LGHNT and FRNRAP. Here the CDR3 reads CASGLDQIGRGNEQFF. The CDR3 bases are TGTGCTAGTGGTTTGGACCAAATCGGACGGGGCAATGAGCAGTTCTTC.

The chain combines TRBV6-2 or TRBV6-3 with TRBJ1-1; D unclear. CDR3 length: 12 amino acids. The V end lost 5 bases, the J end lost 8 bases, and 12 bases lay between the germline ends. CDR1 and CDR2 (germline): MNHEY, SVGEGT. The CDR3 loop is CASSKDGSEAFF. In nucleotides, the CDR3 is TGTGCCAGCAGTAAAGACGGATCGGAAGCTTTCTTT.

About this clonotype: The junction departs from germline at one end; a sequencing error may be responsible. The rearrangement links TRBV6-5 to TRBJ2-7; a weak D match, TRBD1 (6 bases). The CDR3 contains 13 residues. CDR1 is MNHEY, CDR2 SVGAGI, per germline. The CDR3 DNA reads TGTGCCAGCAGTTTCTCAGGGGACCACGAGAAGTACTTC. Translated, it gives CASSFSGDHEKYF.

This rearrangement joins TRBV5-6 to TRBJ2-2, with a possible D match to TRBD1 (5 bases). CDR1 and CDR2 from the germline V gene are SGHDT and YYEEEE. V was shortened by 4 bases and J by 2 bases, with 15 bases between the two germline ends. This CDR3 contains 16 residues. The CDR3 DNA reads TGTGCCAGCAGCCACTACCTCGACAGCAACACCGGGGAGCTGTTTTTT. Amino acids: CASSHYLDSNTGELFF.

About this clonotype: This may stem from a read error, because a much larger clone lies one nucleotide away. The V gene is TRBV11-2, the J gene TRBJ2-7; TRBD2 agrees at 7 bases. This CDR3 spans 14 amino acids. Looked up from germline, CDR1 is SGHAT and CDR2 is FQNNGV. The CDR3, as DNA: TGTGCCAGCAGCTTACCTAGCGGTTTCTACGAGCAGTCCTTC. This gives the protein CASSLPSGFYEQSF.

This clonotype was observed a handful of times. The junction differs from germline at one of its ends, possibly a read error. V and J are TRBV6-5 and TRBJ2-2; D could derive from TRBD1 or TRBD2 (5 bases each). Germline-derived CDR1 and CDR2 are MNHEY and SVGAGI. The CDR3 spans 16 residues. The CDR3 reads CASSYRGVGNAGELFF. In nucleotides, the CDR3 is TGTGCCAGCAGTTACAGAGGGGTTGGGAACGCCGGGGAGCTGTTTTTT.

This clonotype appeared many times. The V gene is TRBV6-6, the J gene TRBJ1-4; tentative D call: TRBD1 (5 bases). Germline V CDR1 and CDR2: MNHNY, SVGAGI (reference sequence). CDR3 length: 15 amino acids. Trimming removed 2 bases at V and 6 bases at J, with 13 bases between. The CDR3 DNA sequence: TGTGCCAGCAGTTACCCCGGCAGGGCAGATGAAAAACTGTTTTTT. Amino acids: CASSYPGRADEKLFF.

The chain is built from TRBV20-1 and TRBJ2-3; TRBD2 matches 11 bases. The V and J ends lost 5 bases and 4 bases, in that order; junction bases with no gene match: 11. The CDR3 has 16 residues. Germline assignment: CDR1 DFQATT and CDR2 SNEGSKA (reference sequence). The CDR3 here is CSAPRASGGRADTQYF. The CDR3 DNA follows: TGCAGTGCTCCCCGGGCTAGCGGGGGGCGAGCAGATACGCAGTATTTT.

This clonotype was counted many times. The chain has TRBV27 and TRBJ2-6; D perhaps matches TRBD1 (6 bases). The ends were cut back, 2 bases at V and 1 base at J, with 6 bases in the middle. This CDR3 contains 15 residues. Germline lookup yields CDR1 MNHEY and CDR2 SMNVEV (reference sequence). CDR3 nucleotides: TGTGCCAGCAGTTTAACAGGGTCTGGGGCCAACGTCCTGACTTTC. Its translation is CASSLTGSGANVLTF.

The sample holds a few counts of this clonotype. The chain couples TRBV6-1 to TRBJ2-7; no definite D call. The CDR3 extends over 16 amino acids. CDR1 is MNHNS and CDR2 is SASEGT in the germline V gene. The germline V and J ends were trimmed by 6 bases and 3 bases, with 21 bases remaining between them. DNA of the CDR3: TGTGCCAGCAGCCCCCAGCAAGTTGGAGTAGGCTACGAGCAGTACTTC. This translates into CASSPQQVGVGYEQYF.

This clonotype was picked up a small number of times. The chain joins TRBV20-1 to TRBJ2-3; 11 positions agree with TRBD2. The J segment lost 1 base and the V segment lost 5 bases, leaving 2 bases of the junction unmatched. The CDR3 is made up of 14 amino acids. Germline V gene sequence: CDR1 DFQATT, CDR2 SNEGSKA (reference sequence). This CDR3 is CSAVLAGGTDTQYF. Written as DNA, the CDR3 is TGCAGTGCTGTACTAGCGGGAGGCACAGATACGCAGTATTTT.

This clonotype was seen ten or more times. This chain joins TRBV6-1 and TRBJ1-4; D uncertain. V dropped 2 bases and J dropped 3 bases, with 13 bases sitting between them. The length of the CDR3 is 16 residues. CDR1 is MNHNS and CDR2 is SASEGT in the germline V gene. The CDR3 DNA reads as TGTGCCAGCAGTGAATTGGTTACCCTCTCTAATGAAAAACTGTTTTTT. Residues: CASSELVTLSNEKLFF.

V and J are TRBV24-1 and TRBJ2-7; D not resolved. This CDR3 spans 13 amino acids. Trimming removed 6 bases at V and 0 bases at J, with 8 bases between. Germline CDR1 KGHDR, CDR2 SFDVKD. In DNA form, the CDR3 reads TGTGCCACCAGTCGAAAGAGCTCCTACGAGCAGTACTTC. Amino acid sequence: CATSRKSSYEQYF.

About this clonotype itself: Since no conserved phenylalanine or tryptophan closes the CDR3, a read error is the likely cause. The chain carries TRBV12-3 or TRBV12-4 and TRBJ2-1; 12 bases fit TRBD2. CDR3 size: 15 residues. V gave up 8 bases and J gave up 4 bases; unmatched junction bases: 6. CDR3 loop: CASFPSGGVYNEQFL. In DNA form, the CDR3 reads TGTGCCAGCTTCCCTAGCGGGGGGGTATACAATGAGCAGTTCTTA.

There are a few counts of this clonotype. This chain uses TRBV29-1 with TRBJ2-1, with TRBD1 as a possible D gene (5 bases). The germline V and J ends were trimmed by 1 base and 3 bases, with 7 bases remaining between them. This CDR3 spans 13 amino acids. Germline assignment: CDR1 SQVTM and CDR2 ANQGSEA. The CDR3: CSVEGDSYNEQFF. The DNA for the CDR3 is TGCAGCGTTGAAGGAGACAGCTACAATGAGCAGTTCTTC.